The 9 T cell receptor beta chains below were found in one sample sequenced in a study of vaccination and CD4 T cells after COVID-19. TCRdb passed the PCR reads through MiXCR, listing each CDR3 protein once. The table lists 25,000 or so distinct CDR3 sequences, 51% of them singletons. The input for sequencing was CD4+ T cells from blood, taken before SARS-CoV-2 vaccination. Every receptor here comes from a human donor who had recovered from COVID-19.

The V call is TRBV6-5, the J call TRBJ2-2; no reliable D call. The CDR3 is made up of 12 amino acids. V lost 2 bases, J lost 4 bases, and 2 bases lay in between. Germline V CDR1 and CDR2: MNHEY, SVGAGI. The CDR3 sequence is CASSYLTGELFF. The CDR3 DNA follows: TGTGCCAGCAGTTACCTCACCGGGGAGCTGTTTTTT.

The chain employs TRBV7-9 and TRBJ1-5; TRBD1 aligns across 7 bases. V lost 5 bases, J lost 4 bases, and 2 bases stayed unmatched. The CDR3 runs to 13 residues. Germline loops: CDR1 SEHNR, CDR2 FQNEAQ (reference sequence). CDR3: CASSPTGNQPQHF. CDR3 coding DNA: TGTGCCAGCAGCCCGACAGGGAATCAGCCCCAGCATTTT.

Only a few counts were recorded for this clonotype. This chain connects TRBV10-3 to TRBJ1-5; D gene ambiguous. Germline CDR1 ENHRY, CDR2 SYGVKD. The V end was cut by 2 bases, the J end by 3 bases, with 11 bases between. This CDR3 has 15 amino acids. The CDR3 sequence: CAISERMQPNQPQHF. CDR3 DNA: TGTGCCATCAGTGAGCGTATGCAGCCCAATCAGCCCCAGCATTTT.

The rearrangement links TRBV4-1 to TRBJ2-5; D ambiguous. The CDR3 is 13 amino acids. Trimming took 1 base from V and 5 from J, leaving 8 bases between them. The germline gives CDR1 MGHRA, CDR2 YSYEKL. The CDR3 coding sequence is TGCGCCAGCAGCCAAGTGGAATTGGAGACCCAGTACTTC. This sequence encodes CASSQVELETQYF.

The genes are TRBV20-1 and TRBJ2-3; either TRBD1 or TRBD2 may supply D (5 bases each). Germline-derived CDR1 and CDR2 are DFQATT and SNEGSKA (reference sequence). Trimming took off 5 bases at V and 2 bases at J, with 11 bases between the two ends. The CDR3 sequence is 13 residues long. Here the CDR3 reads CSAPGAPTDTQYF. DNA of the CDR3: TGCAGTGCTCCCGGGGCCCCCACAGATACGCAGTATTTT.

The CDR3 nucleotides read TGTGCCAGCAGCATACTCCTAGCGGGAGGATCAGAGACCCAGTACTTC. Translated: CASSILLAGGSETQYF. The chain recombines TRBV7-2 with TRBJ2-5, with 11 bases lining up with TRBD2. V shed 5 bases, J shed 4 bases, and the junction held 9 bases outside the gene matches. CDR3 length equals 16 residues. Germline V gene lookup returns CDR1 SGHTA and CDR2 FQGNSA.

The chain couples TRBV20-1 to TRBJ1-4, with D perhaps matching TRBD1 (5 bases). The CDR3 has 15 residues. CDR1 is DFQATT, CDR2 SNEGSKA, per germline (reference sequence). Deletions cut 4 bases from V and 7 bases from J, with 19 bases between. The CDR3: CSATEVQTVFEKLFF. Written as DNA, the CDR3 is TGCAGTGCTACTGAGGTCCAGACAGTTTTTGAAAAACTGTTTTTT.

The J gene is TRBJ1-6, the V gene TRBV7-2; the D is unclear. CDR3 size: 15 residues. From germline, CDR1 is SGHTA and CDR2 FQGNSA. V was trimmed by 1 base and J by 5 bases, leaving 9 bases between them. In DNA, the CDR3 is TGTGCCAGCAGCTTAGGGCAGGCAGATAATTCACCCCTCCACTTT. Amino acid sequence: CASSLGQADNSPLHF.

V gene TRBV20-1 combines with J gene TRBJ1-2; D unclear. Trimming took 1 base from V and 0 from J, leaving 12 bases between them. Per germline, CDR1 DFQATT and CDR2 SNEGSKA (reference sequence). The CDR3 covers 15 residues. In nucleotides, the CDR3 is TGCAGTGCTAGAGGGGCACATGCTACTAACTATGGCTACACCTTC. Its translation: CSARGAHATNYGYTF.